This TCR beta chain comes out of a study of cytomegalovirus exposure and HLA in healthy donors. General study results and limits: Reportedly, HLA-A and HLA-B alleles of most subjects were accurately predicted from TCR beta. Overall, roughly 170 TCR beta chains were annotated as cytomegalovirus-associated.

PCR used 60 Vbeta primers and 13 Jbeta primers. The data were produced by immunoSEQ multiplex PCR, yet TCRdb's version contains in-frame clones alone and is incomplete. The sample records 130,000 or so clones, 70% to 80% being singletons. Germline CDR1 reads LGHNA; CDR2 reads YNFKEQ. V lost 1 base and J 7 bases, leaving 17 bases between the germline ends. There are 16 residues in the CDR3. This clone was counted between two and nine times. Its antigen is still unknown. The source is a young man in good health and CMV-seronegative. The specimen sequenced was PBMCs. This rearrangement joins TRBV4-2 to TRBJ1-5; maybe TRBD1 (6 bases). CDR3 DNA sequence: TGTGCCAGCAGCCAAGCAACGGCACAGGGAAACCAGCCCCAGCATTTT. This translates into CASSQATAQGNQPQHF.